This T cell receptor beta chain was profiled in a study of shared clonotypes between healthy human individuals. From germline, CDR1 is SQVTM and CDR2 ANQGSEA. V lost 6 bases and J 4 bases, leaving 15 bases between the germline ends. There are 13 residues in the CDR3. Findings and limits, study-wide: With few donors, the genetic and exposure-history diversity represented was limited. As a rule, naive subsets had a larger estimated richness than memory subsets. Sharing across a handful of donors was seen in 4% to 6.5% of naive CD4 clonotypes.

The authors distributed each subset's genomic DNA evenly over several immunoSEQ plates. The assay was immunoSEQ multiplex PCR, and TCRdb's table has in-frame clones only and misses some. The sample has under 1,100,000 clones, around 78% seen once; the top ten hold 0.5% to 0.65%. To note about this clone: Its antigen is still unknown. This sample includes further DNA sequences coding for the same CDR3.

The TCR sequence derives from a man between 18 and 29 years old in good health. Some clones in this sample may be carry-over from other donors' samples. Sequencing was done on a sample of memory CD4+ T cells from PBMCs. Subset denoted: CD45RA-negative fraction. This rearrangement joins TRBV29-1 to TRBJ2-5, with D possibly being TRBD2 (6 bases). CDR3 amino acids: CSVGSGGGETQYF. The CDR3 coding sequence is TGCAGCGTGGGTTCCGGGGGAGGAGAGACCCAGTACTTC.